This T cell receptor beta chain was identified during a study of T cell responses to AZD1222 COVID-19 vaccine. Study outcomes and limitations: There were vaccine-associated CD4 TCRs across spike, dominant at 160-218 and 743-854. Reports indicate that nearly half of spike-specific TCRs are directed at unmutated variant regions. Donors were chiefly white British, with a greater number of females, and clonal diversity was perhaps underestimated.

Sequencing used immunoSEQ multiplex PCR; TCRdb keeps in-frame clones, though not all of them. The sample has over 25,000 clones; around 80% are singletons. Note on this clone: Its antigen is unknown.

The sample was peripheral blood, taken on day 0 of AZD1222 vaccination. This TCR came from an adult in good health.

DNA of the CDR3: TGTGCCAGCAGTCCCCCCCCTCAGCCCCAGCATTTT. This gives the protein CASSPPPQPQHF. The chain carries TRBV28 and TRBJ1-5; no firm D call. This CDR3 is 12 amino acids long. CDR1 MDHEN and CDR2 SYDVKM come from the germline V gene. Trimming stripped 5 bases from V and 6 bases from J, with 8 bases between.